This passage covers 9 T cell receptor beta chains from one sample sequenced in a study of CD8 T cells in Susac syndrome. RNA was extracted with the RNeasy kit, and a quantity of about 0.45 to 1 ug was reverse transcribed using random hexamers. TCRdb ran MiXCR on the immunoSEQ multiplex PCR reads and lists one entry per CDR3 protein. In the table there are 200,000 to 250,000 distinct CDR3 sequences, 92% of which are singletons. The sample comprised CD8+ T cells from PBMCs. Source of these receptors: a human donor with multiple sclerosis.

The chain combines TRBV12-3 or TRBV12-4 with TRBJ1-1; D possibly corresponds to TRBD1 (6 bases). This CDR3 is built from 13 residues. CDR3 in DNA: TGTGGTTGCGGGCAGGGGTTGAACACTGAAGCTTTCTTT. Protein product: CGCGQGLNTEAFF.

The rearrangement joins TRBV27 to TRBJ1-6, with TRBD1 matching over 8 bases. Germline assignment: CDR1 MNHEY and CDR2 SMNVEV (reference sequence). The CDR3 covers 15 residues. The V gene end was trimmed by 3 bases and the J gene end by 7 bases; junction bases not matched to a gene: 5. Here the CDR3 DNA reads TGTGCCAGCAGTTTGGTCCAGGGGGCGAATTCACCCCTCCACTTT. It specifies CASSLVQGANSPLHF.

V is TRBV29-1 and J is TRBJ2-7, with a tentative D call TRBD2 (7 bases). The germline V and J ends were trimmed by 4 bases and 3 bases, with 10 bases remaining between them. The CDR3 sequence is 12 residues long. Germline V gene sequence: CDR1 SQVTM, CDR2 ANQGSEA. The CDR3 DNA sequence: TGCAGCGTTGGGGAGGGGGTCTACGAGCAGTACTTC. Its translation: CSVGEGVYEQYF.

This chain joins TRBV4-1 and TRBJ1-1; D not resolved. This CDR3 region has 15 residues. Germline assignment: CDR1 MGHRA and CDR2 YSYEKL. The V gene lost 0 bases and the J gene lost 0 bases, with 8 bases spanning the gap. The CDR3 loop is CASSQDPVMNTEAFF. DNA for the CDR3: TGCGCCAGCAGCCAAGATCCAGTGATGAACACTGAAGCTTTCTTT.

The chain couples TRBV15 to TRBJ2-7; possibly TRBD2 for D (5 bases). Germline values: CDR1 LNHNV, CDR2 YYDKDF (reference sequence). The CDR3 consists of 14 residues. V was clipped by 5 bases and J by 3 bases, with 14 bases between them. CDR3 loop: CATSPAGRYYEQYF. CDR3 sequence (DNA): TGTGCCACCAGCCCTGCGGGTAGGTACTACGAGCAGTACTTC.

The V and J genes are TRBV6-1 and TRBJ2-1; 9 bases agree with TRBD2. Germline V gene lookup returns CDR1 MNHNS and CDR2 SASEGT. Trimming removed 4 bases from V and 4 bases from J; junction bases left unmatched: 5. The CDR3 totals 15 residues. The CDR3 here is CASSGLAENYNEQFF. CDR3 nucleotide sequence: TGTGCCAGCAGTGGACTAGCGGAGAATTACAATGAGCAGTTCTTC.

The chain is built from TRBV6-5 and TRBJ2-5; TRBD2 matches 13 bases. With V trimmed by 0 bases and J by 0 bases, 1 base remained unmatched. The CDR3 spans 17 residues. The germline CDR1 and CDR2 sequences are MNHEY and SVGAGI. CDR3 sequence reads: CASSYSGLAGYQETQYF. In DNA, the CDR3 is TGTGCCAGCAGTTACTCGGGACTAGCGGGGTACCAAGAGACCCAGTACTTC.

The J gene is TRBJ2-5, the V gene TRBV2; TRBD2 is a possible D gene (5 bases). V was shortened by 8 bases and J by 2 bases, with 12 bases between the two germline ends. Germline assignment: CDR1 SNHLY and CDR2 FYNNEI. CDR3 length equals 13 residues. The DNA for the CDR3 is TGTGCCAGCGGCGGGCTGCAACAAGAGACCCAGTACTTC. Its protein product is CASGGLQQETQYF.

The chain is built from TRBV2 and TRBJ1-5; D is perhaps TRBD1 (5 bases). Germline V gene lookup returns CDR1 SNHLY and CDR2 FYNNEI. The CDR3 has 15 amino acids. Trimming removed 9 bases at V and 0 bases at J, with 15 bases between. CDR3 nucleotide sequence: TGTGCCAGTACGGGGGTGGGCAATAGCAATCAGCCCCAGCATTTT. It specifies CASTGVGNSNQPQHF.